This T cell receptor (beta chain) was profiled in a study of OX40 agonist ivuxolimab in advanced cancers. Study overall: People who had prior anti-PD-1, anti-PD-L1 or anti-CTLA-4 therapy could take part, and less than 50% had some.

Generated by immunoSEQ multiplex PCR, the TCRdb table keeps only in-frame clones and is missing some. Here the sample spans 55,000 to 75,000 clones, roughly 86% being singletons. V was trimmed by 3 bases and J by 8 bases, leaving 16 bases between them. The germline CDR1 and CDR2 sequences are PRHDT and FYEKMQ (reference sequence). The CDR3 length is 14 residues. Patients were excluded for autoimmune disease history or systemic immunosuppression. V usage is TRBV13 and J usage is TRBJ2-5; maybe TRBD1 (6 bases). Sequencing used CD4+ or CD8+ T cells sorted from blood, obtained in a trial of the OX40 agonist ivuxolimab. The clonotype comes from an adult with an advanced solid tumor such as melanoma, head and neck, liver or kidney cancer. The CDR3 here is CASSLTGAGATQYF. The CDR3 DNA follows: TGTGCCAGCAGCTTGACAGGCGCCGGGGCTACCCAGTACTTC.